The 26 T cell receptor beta chains below were found in one sample sequenced in a study of blood T cell repertoires in COVID-19. Profiled with immunoSEQ multiplex PCR; TCRdb holds only in-frame clones, not every one. Altogether hundreds of thousands of clones are present, 80% to 90% being singletons, with the ten largest covering around 5.7%. Material for sequencing was peripheral blood. The receptors were sampled from an elderly man with acute or convalescent COVID-19.

This chain joins TRBV6-5 and TRBJ1-4, with D hard to call. Germline CDR1 reads MNHEY; CDR2 reads SVGAGI. V lost 0 bases to trimming and J lost 4 bases, with 12 bases between them. This CDR3 comprises 16 residues. The CDR3 DNA follows: TGTGCCAGCAGTTACTCGTCGGGAGGCCTTAATGAAAAACTGTTTTTT. It codes for CASSYSSGGLNEKLFF.

The J gene is TRBJ2-2, the V gene TRBV29-1, with TRBD1 matching 7 bases. Unmatched junction bases numbered 11, after V lost 6 bases and J lost 7 bases. In germline, CDR1 is SQVTM, CDR2 ANQGSEA. The CDR3 runs to 14 residues. The CDR3 loop is CSVADRENDGELFF. The CDR3 region has the DNA TGCAGCGTGGCTGACAGGGAAAATGACGGGGAGCTGTTTTTT.

The V and J genes are TRBV7-9 and TRBJ1-6; 7 nucleotides agree with TRBD1. Per the germline V gene, CDR1 is SEHNR and CDR2 is FQNEAQ (reference sequence). The CDR3 loop spans 15 amino acids. Trimming took 4 bases from V and 5 from J; bases not matched to a gene: 5. The CDR3 DNA reads as TGTGCCAGCAGCTCTTTGACAGGGAATAATTCACCCCTCCACTTT. This codes for CASSSLTGNNSPLHF.

In the case of this clone: An end of the junction does not agree with germline; a read error may underlie this. This rearrangement joins TRBV19 to TRBJ1-6; 9 bases fit TRBD1. The CDR3 extends over 14 amino acids. CDR1 is LNHDA and CDR2 is SQIVND in the germline V gene (reference sequence). CDR3 DNA sequence: TGTGCCAGTAGGATAGGACAGGGGAGTTCACCCCTCCACTTT. It codes for CASRIGQGSSPLHF.

The J gene is TRBJ1-2, the V gene TRBV29-1; D is undetermined. Germline V gene data show CDR1 as SQVTM and CDR2 as ANQGSEA. The CDR3 has 16 residues. Deletions cut 2 bases from V and 0 bases from J, with 16 bases between. CDR3 in amino acids: CSVETDLEATNYGYTF. DNA of the CDR3: TGCAGCGTTGAAACGGATCTGGAGGCCACTAACTATGGCTACACCTTC. The variable domain in full, with the rest retrieved from reference TRBV29-1 and TRBJ1-2, is SAVISQKPSRDICQRGTSLTIQCQVDSQVTMMFWYRQQPGQSLTLIATANQGSEATYESGFVIDKFPISRPNLTFSTLTVSNMSPEDSSIYLCSVETDLEATNYGYTFGSGTRLTVV.

The genes are TRBV2 and TRBJ1-2, with TRBD1 matching over 9 bases. V was clipped by 8 bases and J by 2 bases; unmatched bases: 9. The CDR3 spans 15 residues. Germline lookup yields CDR1 SNHLY and CDR2 FYNNEI. CDR3 sequence (DNA): TGTGCCAGCGGGGGGGACAGGGTTGGAAACTATGGCTACACCTTC. Translating gives CASGGDRVGNYGYTF.

This clone is a singleton in its sample. This chain joins TRBV20-1 and TRBJ1-5, with 8 bases that match TRBD1. The CDR3 consists of 15 residues. CDR1 and CDR2 (germline): DFQATT, SNEGSKA (reference sequence). V trimming: 3 bases; J trimming: 3 bases; junction bases outside the gene matches: 7. The CDR3 region is CSASGQGRINQPQHF. CDR3 DNA: TGCAGTGCTAGTGGACAGGGCCGAATCAATCAGCCCCAGCATTTT.

A single count supports this clone. This chain uses TRBV19 with TRBJ2-3, with a tentative D call TRBD2 (6 bases). With 4 bases removed from V and 2 bases from J, the gap between germline ends came to 13 bases. CDR3 size: 15 residues. The germline CDR1 and CDR2 sequences are LNHDA and SQIVND (reference sequence). In nucleotides, the CDR3 is TGTGCCAGTAGTACGGGAACTAGCATCACAGATACGCAGTATTTT. Residues: CASSTGTSITDTQYF.

This clone was recorded once. This rearrangement joins TRBV7-9 to TRBJ1-4, with D uncertain. V was pared by 5 bases and J by 4 bases, with 14 bases between. CDR1 is SEHNR and CDR2 is FQNEAQ in the germline V gene (reference sequence). CDR3 length equals 15 residues. This CDR3 reads CASSPGEIGNEKLFF. CDR3 DNA sequence: TGTGCCAGCAGCCCCGGGGAGATTGGTAATGAAAAACTGTTTTTT.

The genes are TRBV30 and TRBJ1-2, with TRBD1 identical over 11 bases. The CDR3 runs 15 residues. Trimming cost V 3 bases and J 4 bases; bases outside gene matches: 7. Looked up from germline, CDR1 is GTSNPN and CDR2 is SVGIG (reference sequence). The CDR3 DNA reads TGTGCCTGGAGACTCGGGACAGGGGGTGGCTATGGCTACACCTTC. It specifies CAWRLGTGGGYGYTF.

The V and J genes are TRBV5-1 and TRBJ2-7; D is possibly TRBD2 (6 bases). CDR3 length: 15 residues. CDR1 and CDR2 (germline): SGHRS, YFSETQ. V shed 5 bases and J shed 0 bases, with 15 bases lying between them. The CDR3 coding sequence is TGCGCCAGCAGGGAGCTAGCGTCCGGCTCCTACGAGCAGTACTTC. Translating gives CASRELASGSYEQYF.

This clone was detected once. The chain is built from TRBV7-9 and TRBJ2-7, with a tentative D call TRBD1 (5 bases). V dropped 5 bases and J dropped 5 bases, with 10 bases sitting between them. Germline values: CDR1 SEHNR, CDR2 FQNEAQ (reference sequence). The CDR3 length is 12 residues. CDR3 nucleotides: TGTGCCAGCAGCCCCAGCAGGGACGAGCAGTACGTC. Its protein product is CASSPSRDEQYV.

The rearrangement joins TRBV25-1 to TRBJ2-5, with 8 nucleotides matching TRBD2. The CDR3 has 14 residues. Germline V gene sequence: CDR1 MGHDK, CDR2 SYGVNS. J gave up 5 bases and V 6 bases, and 8 bases lay outside the gene matches. As DNA, the CDR3 is TGTGCCAGCAGAGAACGGGGGGGACGGGAGACCCAGTACTTC. It codes for CASRERGGRETQYF.

The chain has TRBV6-5 and TRBJ2-2, with 7 nucleotides matching TRBD1. The CDR3 is made up of 16 amino acids. CDR1 MNHEY and CDR2 SVGAGI come from the germline V gene. The V segment lost 4 bases and the J segment 2 bases; nucleotides outside the gene matches: 7. CDR3 protein: CASSSPGQLNTGELFF. Written as DNA, the CDR3 is TGTGCCAGCAGTTCCCCGGGACAGCTTAACACCGGGGAGCTGTTTTTT.

This sequence joins TRBV27 and TRBJ2-7; 8 nucleotides align to TRBD2. The CDR3 is 16 residues long. CDR1 is MNHEY and CDR2 is SMNVEV in the germline V gene (reference sequence). With 7 bases clipped from V and 4 bases from J, the junction kept 15 bases outside the gene matches. The CDR3 region has the DNA TGTGCCAGCAAGGAAGGGGGAGTAGCGGGAACGTACGAGCAGTACTTC. This sequence encodes CASKEGGVAGTYEQYF.

As regards this clone: The junction shows a germline mismatch at one end, possibly a read error. The chain recombines TRBV5-1 with TRBJ1-1; TRBD1 aligns across 7 bases. Per the germline V gene, CDR1 is SGHRS and CDR2 is YFSETQ. The CDR3 contains 14 residues. This CDR3 is CASSLGQGVPRPLF. DNA for the CDR3: TGCGCCAGCAGCTTGGGACAGGGCGTTCCTCGTCCTCTATTT.

The chain recombines TRBV19 with TRBJ2-2; D remains ambiguous. The V end was cut by 5 bases, the J end by 6 bases, with 4 bases between. The CDR3 totals 11 residues. The germline CDR1 and CDR2 sequences are LNHDA and SQIVND (reference sequence). CDR3 sequence reads: CASSFSGELFF. In DNA form, the CDR3 reads TGTGCCAGTAGTTTCTCCGGGGAGCTGTTTTTT.

This chain's CDR3 is CASSWGGTSGSMTSDTQYF. Written as DNA, the CDR3 is TGTGCCAGCAGTTGGGGCGGGACTAGCGGGAGCATGACCTCGGATACGCAGTATTTT. The J gene is TRBJ2-3, the V gene TRBV6-2 or TRBV6-3, with TRBD2 identical over 14 bases. The CDR3 spans 19 residues. Germline-derived CDR1 and CDR2 are MNHEY and SVGEGT. The trim removed 4 bases at V and 6 bases at J, leaving 15 bases unmatched.

The CDR3 is CASSKTAPNEKLFF. The CDR3, as DNA: TGTGCCAGTAGTAAGACAGCCCCAAATGAAAAACTGTTTTTT. This chain joins TRBV19 and TRBJ1-4, with D possibly TRBD1 on 5 matching bases. Germline lookup yields CDR1 LNHDA and CDR2 SQIVND (reference sequence). With 4 bases removed from V and 5 bases from J, the gap between germline ends came to 11 bases. There are 14 residues in the CDR3. Complete variable domain (other parts from reference TRBV19 and TRBJ1-4): DGGITQSPKYLFRKEGQNVTLSCEQNLNHDAMYWYRQDPGQGLRLIYYSQIVNDFQKGDIAEGYSVSREKKESFPLTVTSAQKNPTAFYLCASSKTAPNEKLFFGSGTQLSVL.

J is TRBJ1-3 and V is TRBV28, with D perhaps TRBD1 (6 bases). Germline CDR1 is MDHEN and CDR2 is SYDVKM. Trimming cost V 4 bases and J 3 bases, with 19 bases left between them. The CDR3 contains 17 residues. The CDR3, as DNA: TGTGCCAGCAGTTCCCACTTACAGGGTGGAGGTGGAAACACCATATATTTT. Its protein product is CASSSHLQGGGGNTIYF.

This clone was recorded once. The DNA of the CDR3 is TGTGCCATCAAGTCCACTAGCGGCCTTCAAGAGACCCAGTACTTC. Translating gives CAIKSTSGLQETQYF. This chain uses TRBV10-3 with TRBJ2-5, with 8 nucleotides matching TRBD2. The CDR3 sequence is 15 residues long. Losses at the gene ends were 7 bases for V and 2 bases for J; bases not matched to a gene: 9. In germline, CDR1 is ENHRY, CDR2 SYGVKD.

The J gene is TRBJ2-1, the V gene TRBV24-1; tentatively, D is TRBD1 (5 bases). From germline, CDR1 is KGHDR and CDR2 SFDVKD. The V end was cut by 5 bases, the J end by 6 bases, with 7 bases between. CDR3 length: 12 amino acids. The CDR3 DNA follows: TGTGCCACCAGTGGACAGACCAATGAGCAGTTCTTC. Translation: CATSGQTNEQFF.

The chain has TRBV30 and TRBJ1-1; D remains unclear. The V end lost 0 bases, the J end lost 5 bases, and 13 bases lay between the germline ends. Germline V gene lookup returns CDR1 GTSNPN and CDR2 SVGIG (reference sequence). This CDR3 region has 14 residues. The CDR3 DNA reads as TGTGCCTGGAGTGTACAGAGTAGAGGGACTGAAGCTTTCTTT. Encoded protein: CAWSVQSRGTEAFF.

V and J are TRBV19 and TRBJ2-5, with D possibly being TRBD2 (6 bases). The germline gives CDR1 LNHDA, CDR2 SQIVND (reference sequence). The V and J ends lost 6 bases and 1 base respectively, with 12 bases between them. The CDR3 runs to 14 residues. The CDR3 reads CASRGSGAQETQYF. CDR3 nucleotides: TGTGCCAGTAGAGGTAGCGGAGCCCAAGAGACCCAGTACTTC.

The chain carries TRBV5-1 and TRBJ2-5; 7 positions agree with TRBD1. The V gene end was trimmed by 4 bases and the J gene end by 4 bases; junction bases not matched to a gene: 4. Germline V gives CDR1 SGHRS, CDR2 YFSETQ. This CDR3 is built from 13 residues. The CDR3 is CASSPDRVETQYF. CDR3 DNA: TGCGCCAGCAGCCCCGACAGGGTAGAGACCCAGTACTTC.

This rearrangement joins TRBV11-3 to TRBJ2-1, with 15 bases aligning to TRBD2. V trimming: 4 bases; J trimming: 9 bases; junction bases outside the gene matches: 7. The CDR3 spans 16 residues. The germline V gene has CDR1 SGHNT and CDR2 YENEEA. The CDR3 nucleotides read TGTGCCAGCAGCTCTGGACTAGCGGGAGGGGGAAGTGAGCAGTTCTTC. Protein product: CASSSGLAGGGSEQFF.